One and the same sample provided the 11 T cell receptor beta chains below, sequenced in a study of T cell responses to AZD1222 COVID-19 vaccine. The protocol was immunoSEQ multiplex PCR, while the TCRdb copy is restricted to in-frame clones and leaves out a portion. Of around 110,000 clones in the sample, approximately 86% were seen once. This material consisted of peripheral blood, taken on day 0 of AZD1222 vaccination. Receptors originate from an adult in good health.

This clone was observed a handful of times. This sequence joins TRBV14 and TRBJ1-1, with D uncertain. Trimming shortened V by 1 base and J by 9 bases, and 18 bases separated the two germline ends. From germline, CDR1 is SGHDN and CDR2 FVKESK. There are 15 residues in the CDR3. The CDR3, as DNA: TGTGCCAGCAGCCAAGGCTCGTGGCAGGTGGGCCAAGCTTTCTTT. Its translation: CASSQGSWQVGQAFF.

The chain carries TRBV28 and TRBJ1-2; a weak D match, TRBD1 (5 bases). This CDR3 spans 14 amino acids. Germline-derived CDR1 and CDR2 are MDHEN and SYDVKM. V was trimmed by 5 bases and J by 0 bases, leaving 10 bases between them. CDR3: CASSTGATNYGYTF. As DNA, the CDR3 is TGTGCCAGCAGTACAGGAGCTACTAACTATGGCTACACCTTC.

This clone was counted once. The chain carries TRBV4-1 and TRBJ2-3; D call uncertain. Between the trimmed V and J ends, which lost 0 bases and 1 base, there was a span of 5 bases. The CDR3 length is 14 residues. Germline CDR1 is MGHRA and CDR2 is YSYEKL. CDR3 coding DNA: TGCGCCAGCAGCCAAGATCTGCGCACAGATACGCAGTATTTT. Protein sequence: CASSQDLRTDTQYF.

The genes are TRBV3-1 (or the pseudogene TRBV3-2) and TRBJ2-7; D could derive from TRBD1 or TRBD2 (6 bases each). V was trimmed by 2 bases and J by 0 bases, leaving 14 bases between them. CDR1 is LGHDT, CDR2 YNNKEL, per germline (reference sequence). This CDR3 is built from 16 residues. CDR3 amino acids: CASSQPGAASSYEQYF. DNA for the CDR3: TGTGCCAGCAGCCAACCGGGGGCGGCGAGCTCCTACGAGCAGTACTTC.

In its sample, this clone was seen once. The rearrangement joins TRBV6-2 or TRBV6-3 to TRBJ2-7; a weak D match, TRBD1 (5 bases). The CDR3 runs 15 residues. V lost 6 bases, J lost 0 bases, and 15 bases lay in between. CDR1 and CDR2 from the germline V gene are MNHEY and SVGEGT. The CDR3 reads CASSWTQGNSYEQYF. The CDR3 coding sequence is TGTGCCAGCAGCTGGACGCAGGGTAACTCCTACGAGCAGTACTTC.

This chain connects TRBV5-1 to TRBJ2-2, with 10 bases fitting TRBD1. Germline lookup yields CDR1 SGHRS and CDR2 YFSETQ. The trim removed 2 bases at V and 4 bases at J, leaving 14 bases unmatched. The CDR3 totals 19 residues. CDR3 coding DNA: TGCGCCAGCAGCTTCTCCTCCCGGGACAGGGGTCCATTCACCGGGGAGCTGTTTTTT. Its protein is CASSFSSRDRGPFTGELFF.

This chain uses TRBV5-1 with TRBJ2-7; 10 bases line up with TRBD2. The CDR3 is made up of 15 amino acids. The V and J ends lost 4 bases and 3 bases, in that order; junction bases with no gene match: 7. Germline V gives CDR1 SGHRS, CDR2 YFSETQ. CDR3 residues: CASSQGLAVDYEQYF. The CDR3, as DNA: TGCGCCAGCAGCCAAGGACTAGCGGTGGACTACGAGCAGTACTTC.

V usage is TRBV5-5 and J usage is TRBJ2-1, with 8 bases aligning to TRBD1. The ends lost 0 bases at V and 0 bases at J; junction bases unmatched: 5. CDR1 is SGHKS, CDR2 YYEKEE, per germline (reference sequence). The CDR3 has 17 residues. The CDR3 DNA reads TGTGCCAGCAGCTTGGACAGGGGGTTTAGCTCCTACAATGAGCAGTTCTTC. It specifies CASSLDRGFSSYNEQFF.

The genes are TRBV28 and TRBJ1-5; perhaps TRBD1 as D (6 bases). Between the trimmed V and J ends, which lost 6 bases and 4 bases, there was a span of 19 bases. The CDR3 totals 16 residues. Per the germline V gene, CDR1 is MDHEN and CDR2 is SYDVKM. CDR3 nucleotides: TGTGCCAGCAGAGACCCGCAGGGGAGAGGAAATCAGCCCCAGCATTTT. Its translation: CASRDPQGRGNQPQHF.

The rearrangement joins TRBV18 to TRBJ1-3, with no clear D. Trimming took 1 base from V and 3 from J, leaving 10 bases between them. Germline V gene lookup returns CDR1 KGHSH and CDR2 LQKENI. The CDR3 loop spans 15 amino acids. CDR3 sequence reads: CASSPQRGGGNTIYF. The DNA for the CDR3 is TGTGCCAGCTCACCACAACGCGGAGGTGGAAACACCATATATTTT. Filled out from reference TRBV18 and TRBJ1-3, the complete variable domain reads NAGVMQNPRHLVRRRGQEARLRCSPMKGHSHVYWYRQLPEEGLKFMVYLQKENIIDESGMPKERFSAEFPKEGPSILRIQQVVRGDSAAYFCASSPQRGGGNTIYFGEGSWLTVV.

The chain joins TRBV6-2 or TRBV6-3 to TRBJ1-5, with D uncertain. The CDR3 spans 16 residues. V lost 0 bases and J 4 bases, leaving 13 bases between the germline ends. Germline values: CDR1 MNHEY, CDR2 SVGEGT. The CDR3 DNA follows: TGTGCCAGCAGTTACTCGAAAAGGGAATGGAATCAGCCCCAGCATTTT. This sequence encodes CASSYSKREWNQPQHF.